This T cell receptor (beta chain) emerged from a study of neurological immune-mediated disorders. By share, this clonotype ranks as medium-sized. From the 5' RACE reads, TCRdb called clonotypes with MiXCR, one entry per CDR3 protein. Counted here are some 16,000 distinct CDR3 sequences, approximately 14% occurring once; the ten biggest clones make up roughly an eighth. This CDR3 has 16 residues. Germline V gene lookup returns CDR1 MNHEY and CDR2 SVGAGI. Trimming cost V 5 bases and J 0 bases, with 14 bases left between them. The unsorted libraries were produced from 2 million PBMCs held at -80 C. The TCR comes from a man in his 60s with HTLV-1-associated myelopathy (HAM/TSP). The chain employs TRBV6-5 and TRBJ2-1, with D possibly called TRBD1 or TRBD2 (5 bases each). Sample: PBMCs. In DNA form, the CDR3 reads TGTGCCAGCAGTCCCCGAGGGACCAGCTCCTACAATGAGCAGTTCTTC. It is translated as CASSPRGTSSYNEQFF.